This T cell receptor (beta chain) was obtained from a study of shared clonotypes between healthy human individuals. Study as a whole: Each donor's CD8 memory used one plate, CD8 naive two, each CD4 subset three. Study-wide findings and caveats: Clonotypes not shared had lower generation probabilities than those common to all four donors.

V shed 5 bases and J 4 bases; nucleotides not matched to a gene: 12. This CDR3 has 16 residues. The germline V gene encodes CDR1 SGHTA and CDR2 FQGNSA. About this clone itself: Its specificity is unknown.

Splitting of CD4+ cells produced CD45RA+ naive and CD45RA-negative memory subsets. The assay was immunoSEQ multiplex PCR, and TCRdb's table has in-frame clones only and misses some. The profile covers fewer than 3 million clones, with around 92% appearing a single time and roughly 0.34% taken by the ten largest. The V call is TRBV7-2, the J call TRBJ2-5; 8 bases align to TRBD2. This TCR came from a man aged 18-30 years in good health. Some clones in this sample may be carry-over from other donors' samples. Sequencing was performed on naive CD4+ T cells from PBMCs. Indicated subset: CD45RA+ positively selected. The CDR3 sequence is CASSVRPSGSGETQYF. As DNA, the CDR3 is TGTGCCAGCAGCGTACGACCAAGCGGGAGCGGAGAGACCCAGTACTTC.